This T cell receptor (beta chain) appears in the sequencing data of a study of technical replicates of blood from a handful of donors. Profiling relied on immunoSEQ multiplex PCR, and the TCRdb table lists in-frame clones only, not all of them. The sample comprises approximately 88,000 clones, around 96% of which are singletons, and just over 0.3% rests with the top ten. V lost 1 base and J 8 bases, leaving 18 bases between the germline ends. Germline CDR1 reads SGHNT; CDR2 reads YYREEE (reference sequence). The CDR3 is 16 amino acids. Sequencing input: T cells isolated from PBMCs. The chain employs TRBV5-4 and TRBJ2-2, with D possibly being TRBD2 (5 bases). The receptor's source is a human donor in good health. CDR3 DNA sequence: TGTGCCAGCAGCTTGAGAATAAATATAGGGAGTGGGGAGCTGTTTTTT. Protein: CASSLRINIGSGELFF.